This is a list of T cell receptor beta chains from one sample in a study of blood T cell repertoires in COVID-19. Produced via immunoSEQ multiplex PCR; TCRdb's table is partial and in-frame only. This repertoire shows fewer than 300,000 clones, 90% found once; its top ten account for around 1.1%. Sequenced: PBMCs or T cells enriched from blood (not recorded which). These receptors were taken from a woman in her twenties or thirties who had recovered from COVID-19. Each CDR3 is given with its conserved first and last residue. A D gene is named only where the DNA matches it firmly. Rows give clone size only sometimes, using once, few, many, or a class for an expanded clone.

cdr3_nt cdr3_aa j_call d_call v_call clone_size
TGTGCCAGCAGGGGAGGGGTGTATCAGCCCCAGCATTTT CASRGGVYQPQHF TRBJ1-5 . TRBV27 .
TGCGCCAGCAGTGAGTACGGGTCAGGAGGCGAGACCCAGTACTTC CASSEYGSGGETQYF TRBJ2-5 . TRBV10-2 .
TGTGCCAGCAGCTTAGGAGCTGAGAACATTCAGTACTTC CASSLGAENIQYF TRBJ2-4 . TRBV7-9 .
TGTGCCAGCAGCTCAAGAGGGGTAGGACAGGGAGAAAGTTCACCCCTCCACTTT CASSSRGVGQGESSPLHF TRBJ1-6 TRBD1 TRBV5-5 .
TGTGCCAGCAGTACAGGGCTTAACTATGGCTACACCTTC CASSTGLNYGYTF TRBJ1-2 . TRBV28 .
TGTGCCATCAGTGAGACTAGCGGGAGCTACAATGAGCAGTTCTTC CAISETSGSYNEQFF TRBJ2-1 TRBD2 TRBV10-3 once
TGTGCCAGCAGCTTTAGACCTAGCGGGAGTGCAGATACGCAGTATTTT CASSFRPSGSADTQYF TRBJ2-3 TRBD2 TRBV7-2 .
TGCAGCGTTGTGGACAGGGGTTTCTACAATGAGCAGTTCTTC CSVVDRGFYNEQFF TRBJ2-1 TRBD1 TRBV29-1 .
TGTGCCAGCAGCCAAGGTGAAGGGGGCAGACAGCCCCAGCATTTT CASSQGEGGRQPQHF TRBJ1-5 TRBD1 TRBV3-1/TRBV3-2 .
TGTGCCAGCACCCTTAGACTCAGCGGGGAGCTGTTTTTT CASTLRLSGELFF TRBJ2-2 . TRBV12-3/TRBV12-4 .
TGTGCCAGCAGCTACGGTCGAGGTAGCAATCAGCCCCAGCATTTT CASSYGRGSNQPQHF TRBJ1-5 . TRBV28 .
TGTGCCTGTACAGCAGTCATGAACACTGAAGCTTTCTTT CACTAVMNTEAFF TRBJ1-1 . TRBV30 .
TGTGCCTGGAGGGCCGGGACAGGTACACCCCTCCACTTT CAWRAGTGTPLHF TRBJ1-6 TRBD1 TRBV30 few
TGTGCCAGCTCACCACTGAGACAGGGGTACAATGAGCAGTTCTTC CASSPLRQGYNEQFF TRBJ2-1 TRBD1 TRBV18 .
TGTGCCAGCAGCCGCAGAGGATATTCGGGCTACACCTTC CASSRRGYSGYTF TRBJ1-2 . TRBV27 few
TGTGCCAGTAGTCAAACGGGGAGCAATCAGCCCCAGCATTTT CASSQTGSNQPQHF TRBJ1-5 . TRBV19 .
TGTGCCAGCAGCCCCAGGGGCCGGGCCACTGAAGCTTTCTTT CASSPRGRATEAFF TRBJ1-1 . TRBV13 .
TGTGCCAGCAGTCAAAACAGGGATGGCTACACCTTC CASSQNRDGYTF TRBJ1-2 . TRBV27 few
TGTGCCAGCACCCTTAGAGGGACAGGGGGCTTGATAGGCAGAAGCACTGAAGCTTTCTTT CASTLRGTGGLIGRSTEAFF TRBJ1-1 TRBD1 TRBV7-9 few
TGTGCCAGCAGCGCGGACAGGGCTGAAAAACTGTTTTTT CASSADRAEKLFF TRBJ1-4 TRBD1 TRBV7-8 .
TGTGCCAGCAGCTTAGTGCTAGCGGTCCAAGAGACCCAGTACTTC CASSLVLAVQETQYF TRBJ2-5 TRBD2 TRBV11-2 .
TGTGCCAGCAGCGTACAGGGGGTCACCGGGGAGCTGTTTTTT CASSVQGVTGELFF TRBJ2-2 TRBD1 TRBV9 .
TGTGCCAGCAGCAACAGAGACAGGCTCTCCTACGAGCAGTACTTC CASSNRDRLSYEQYF TRBJ2-7 . TRBV6-6 once
TGTGCCAGCTCACAGGGACACCAAAATCAGCCCCAGCATTTT CASSQGHQNQPQHF TRBJ1-5 . TRBV18 .
TGTGCCAGCAGCGTAGAACCCCGGGGAAACGATGGCTACACCTTC CASSVEPRGNDGYTF TRBJ1-2 . TRBV9 .
TGTGCCAGTAGTCCTAAGTCGATCAGCACAGATACGCAGTATTTT CASSPKSISTDTQYF TRBJ2-3 . TRBV19 .
TGTGCCAGCAGCTTATCACAGGGGATTCACGGGGAGCTGTTTTTT CASSLSQGIHGELFF TRBJ2-2 TRBD1 TRBV11-2 .
TGTGCCAGCAGCCCGGGACAGTGGGAGGAGACCCAGTACTTC CASSPGQWEETQYF TRBJ2-5 TRBD1 TRBV28 .
TGTGCCAGCAGTTACATGGGGGCTGGAGAGACCCAGTACTTC CASSYMGAGETQYF TRBJ2-5 . TRBV6-6 .
TGTGCCAGCAGCTTAACAGGGGGAAAAACTGAAGCTTTCTTT CASSLTGGKTEAFF TRBJ1-1 TRBD1 TRBV11-2 .
TGTGCCAGTAAGATAGCAATCTTTCAAGAGACCCAGTACTTC CASKIAIFQETQYF TRBJ2-5 . TRBV19 .
TGCGCCAGCAGTCAAGGTGGGACAGGGCCTTGGGTTGAGTCCTACGAGCAGTACTTC CASSQGGTGPWVESYEQYF TRBJ2-7 TRBD1 TRBV23-1 .
TGTGCCAGCACCTATCTTGGGTCAGACGGGGAGACCCAGTACTTC CASTYLGSDGETQYF TRBJ2-5 . TRBV28 .
TGTGCCAGCAGCCGGCAGGGTCCCTCCTACGAGCAGTACTTC CASSRQGPSYEQYF TRBJ2-7 . TRBV5-4 .
TGTGCCAGCAGTTCGACTAGCGGGCCGTTATACTTC CASSSTSGPLYF TRBJ2-5 TRBD2 TRBV5-4 .
TGTGCCAGCAGGCCCTCCGGGACAGGCCAAGAGACCCAGTACTTC CASRPSGTGQETQYF TRBJ2-5 TRBD1 TRBV7-3 once
TGTGCCAGCAGCCCTCCGGGACTAGCGGCAACAGATACGCAGTATTTT CASSPPGLAATDTQYF TRBJ2-3 TRBD2 TRBV7-2 .
TGTGCCAGCAGGCCCCCGGGACAGGCCTATGGCTACACCTTC CASRPPGQAYGYTF TRBJ1-2 TRBD1 TRBV28 .
TGTGCCAGCAGCCAAACTAGCAGGAGGAATGAGCAGTTCTTC CASSQTSRRNEQFF TRBJ2-1 . TRBV14 .
TGTGCCAGCAGTTTATCTGAGAACTATGGCTACACCTTC CASSLSENYGYTF TRBJ1-2 . TRBV12-3/TRBV12-4 .
TGTGCCAGCAGCTTAGCGCTCGGTTCTGCAACTAATGAAAAACTGTTTTTT CASSLALGSATNEKLFF TRBJ1-4 . TRBV7-2 once
TGCAGCGTTGAAGGACCAAGGGGGACTGAAGCTTTCTTT CSVEGPRGTEAFF TRBJ1-1 . TRBV29-1 .
TGTGCCAGCAGTTTACAGGGGAATGGCTACACCTTC CASSLQGNGYTF TRBJ1-2 . TRBV28 .
TGTGCCAGCAGTTACTCGGGGCAGGGATACACCGGGGAGCTGTTTTTT CASSYSGQGYTGELFF TRBJ2-2 . TRBV6-2/TRBV6-3 few
TGTGCCAGCTCACCAAGACTAGCGGGAGGCACCTACAATGAGCAGTTCTTC CASSPRLAGGTYNEQFF TRBJ2-1 TRBD2 TRBV18 once
TGTGCCAGCGAAGAGGGGGACACTGAAGCTTTCTTT CASEEGDTEAFF TRBJ1-1 . TRBV5-5 .
TGTGCCAGCAGCCATCCGGGACTGTACACCGGGGAGCTGTTTTTT CASSHPGLYTGELFF TRBJ2-2 . TRBV6-2/TRBV6-3 .
TGCAGCGTGCCTGGACCAGGGGGCTTTTATGGCTACACCTTC CSVPGPGGFYGYTF TRBJ1-2 TRBD1 TRBV29-1 once
TGTGCCAGCTCACCTATAGACAGGGGCTACGAGCAGTACTTC CASSPIDRGYEQYF TRBJ2-7 TRBD1 TRBV18 .
TGTGCCAGCAGCTTAGTGAGTCTTGGGACAGTGTGGCAAGAGACCCAGTACTTC CASSLVSLGTVWQETQYF TRBJ2-5 TRBD1 TRBV7-2 .
TGTGCCAGCTCACCAAAGGGACAGGGGGCCTCACCCCTCCACTTT CASSPKGQGASPLHF TRBJ1-6 TRBD1 TRBV18 .
TGTGCCAGCAGTACTGACAGGGCGGCCTTGGGGACCCAGTACTTC CASSTDRAALGTQYF TRBJ2-5 TRBD1 TRBV6-5 .
TGTGCCAGCAGCCAAGAACGAGTTATGATGGGCTACACCTTC CASSQERVMMGYTF TRBJ1-2 . TRBV3-1/TRBV3-2 .
TGTGCTAGCAGCCGACTAGCGGGGACTAACAATGAGCAGTTCTTC CASSRLAGTNNEQFF TRBJ2-1 TRBD2 TRBV7-7 .
TGTGCCAGCAGCCAATATCGGGACGAGCAGTACTTC CASSQYRDEQYF TRBJ2-7 . TRBV14 .
TGTGCCACCAGCAGAGATAGAAAGACCCAGTACTTC CATSRDRKTQYF TRBJ2-5 . TRBV15 .